Following are 18 T cell receptor beta chains from one sample sequenced in a study of T cell responses to AZD1222 COVID-19 vaccine. Repertoires were generated with immunoSEQ multiplex PCR, while TCRdb's copy carries only in-frame clones and drops some. Of approximately 100,000 clones in the sample, 70% to 90% are singletons; the top ten hold around 3.9%. Here the sequenced sample was peripheral blood, taken on day 0 of AZD1222 vaccination. These receptors originate from an adult in good health.

In this sample, this clone turned up once. This chain links TRBV27 with TRBJ1-1; D is unclear. CDR1 is MNHEY, CDR2 SMNVEV, per germline (reference sequence). V shed 2 bases and J shed 3 bases, with 16 bases lying between them. There are 16 residues in the CDR3. CDR3 coding DNA: TGTGCCAGCAGTTTAAAATCGGTTTTAGGGTACACTGAAGCTTTCTTT. Translation: CASSLKSVLGYTEAFF.

In its sample, this clone was seen once. The gene calls are TRBV6-1 and TRBJ2-1; tentatively, D is TRBD2 (5 bases). CDR3 size: 16 residues. Per germline, CDR1 MNHNS and CDR2 SASEGT. V was trimmed by 1 base and J by 0 bases, leaving 10 bases between them. The CDR3 coding sequence is TGTGCCAGCAGTGAAGATACGGGGAGCTCCTACAATGAGCAGTTCTTC. Translation: CASSEDTGSSYNEQFF.

The rearrangement joins TRBV2 to TRBJ1-2, with D possibly TRBD1 on 6 matching bases. The CDR3 is 16 residues long. V lost 3 bases to trimming and J lost 0 bases, with 14 bases between them. Germline lookup yields CDR1 SNHLY and CDR2 FYNNEI. DNA for the CDR3: TGTGCCAGCAGTGATTCGCCGGCAGGGGCTAACTATGGCTACACCTTC. This encodes CASSDSPAGANYGYTF.

The CDR3: CASSRGQGGQPQHF. The CDR3 bases are TGTGCCAGCAGCCGAGGACAGGGGGGTCAGCCCCAGCATTTT. This rearrangement joins TRBV4-2 to TRBJ1-5, with 10 bases aligning to TRBD1. The germline gives CDR1 LGHNA, CDR2 YNFKEQ. V was clipped by 4 bases and J by 6 bases; unmatched bases: 3. The CDR3 is made up of 14 amino acids.

The rearrangement links TRBV18 to TRBJ2-3; D is ambiguous. V shed 6 bases and J shed 2 bases, with 15 bases lying between them. CDR1 and CDR2 (germline): KGHSH, LQKENI. CDR3 length: 15 amino acids. This CDR3 is CASSPTNYITDTQYF. CDR3 nucleotides: TGTGCCAGCTCCCCCACCAATTATATCACAGATACGCAGTATTTT.

The chain uses TRBV30 and TRBJ1-6; D is ambiguous. Trimming cost V 5 bases and J 13 bases, with 6 bases left between them. The germline V gene has CDR1 GTSNPN and CDR2 SVGIG (reference sequence). CDR3 length equals 9 residues. CDR3 protein: CAWGVPLHF. CDR3 DNA sequence: TGTGCCTGGGGGGTGCCCCTCCACTTT.

The chain recombines TRBV9 with TRBJ2-4, with unresolved D. This CDR3 has 11 residues. Germline CDR1 SGDLS, CDR2 YYNGEE. The V end lost 4 bases, the J end lost 10 bases, and 9 bases lay between the germline ends. The CDR3 coding sequence is TGTGCCAGCAGCTCACACCGGATTCAGTACTTC. Translating gives CASSSHRIQYF.

This rearrangement joins TRBV5-1 to TRBJ1-2; TRBD1 matches 12 bases. The CDR3 has 17 residues. Looked up from germline, CDR1 is SGHRS and CDR2 is YFSETQ. V lost 0 bases to trimming and J lost 4 bases; unmatched junction nucleotides: 7. CDR3 coding DNA: TGCGCCAGCAGCTTGGAGGGGACAGGGGGCGGGAGCTATGGCTACACCTTC. Translated: CASSLEGTGGGSYGYTF.

The chain uses TRBV29-1 and TRBJ1-6; D is perhaps TRBD1 (6 bases). This CDR3 is built from 12 residues. Germline CDR1 and CDR2: SQVTM and ANQGSEA. V was trimmed by 6 bases and J by 7 bases, leaving 10 bases between them. The CDR3 is CSVRTGNSPLHF. CDR3 in DNA: TGCAGCGTACGAACAGGGAATTCACCCCTCCACTTT.

V gene TRBV19 combines with J gene TRBJ1-5; 9 nucleotides match TRBD1. V gave up 6 bases and J gave up 4 bases; unmatched junction bases: 7. Germline CDR1 LNHDA, CDR2 SQIVND (reference sequence). There are 15 residues in the CDR3. Here the CDR3 DNA reads TGTGCCAGTAGGCCCCGGGACAGGGTAAATCAGCCCCAGCATTTT. Its protein is CASRPRDRVNQPQHF.

This clone was counted only a few times. J is TRBJ2-1 and V is TRBV2, with TRBD2 matching over 8 bases. Per the germline V gene, CDR1 is SNHLY and CDR2 is FYNNEI. The junction had 8 bases not matched to a gene; V was cut back by 1 base and J by 6 bases. CDR3 length: 16 residues. DNA for the CDR3: TGTGCCAGCAGTGAAGTCGGACTAGCACCGGTCAATGAGCAGTTCTTC. This encodes CASSEVGLAPVNEQFF.

This clone was found once. The rearrangement uses TRBV5-4 and TRBJ2-1, with 9 bases that match TRBD2. The junction had 12 bases not matched to a gene; V was cut back by 4 bases and J by 7 bases. The CDR3 extends over 16 amino acids. The germline V gene has CDR1 SGHNT and CDR2 YYREEE (reference sequence). CDR3 amino acids: CASSHGGGGARNEQFF. The CDR3 coding sequence is TGTGCCAGCAGCCACGGGGGCGGGGGGGCCAGGAATGAGCAGTTCTTC. The variable domain in full, with the rest retrieved from reference TRBV5-4 and TRBJ2-1, is ETGVTQSPTHLIKTRGQQVTLRCSSQSGHNTVSWYQQALGQGPQFIFQYYREEENGRGNFPPRFSGLQFPNYSSELNVNALELDDSALYLCASSHGGGGARNEQFFGPGTRLTVL.

This chain connects TRBV25-1 to TRBJ1-2; TRBD1 is a possible D gene (6 bases). The CDR3 loop spans 16 amino acids. Trimming removed 3 bases from V and 4 bases from J, with 18 bases in between. Germline lookup yields CDR1 MGHDK and CDR2 SYGVNS. In DNA, the CDR3 is TGTGCCAGCAGTGACACTAGGACAGAACCCTCCTATGGCTACACCTTC. The encoded protein is CASSDTRTEPSYGYTF.

The CDR3 DNA is TGCAGCGTTGATCTAAGGGGGGGGCTCTATGAGCAGTTCTTC. Encoded protein: CSVDLRGGLYEQFF. The chain has TRBV29-1 and TRBJ2-1, with D perhaps matching TRBD2 (7 bases). With 3 bases removed from V and 8 bases from J, the gap between germline ends came to 17 bases. The germline V gene encodes CDR1 SQVTM and CDR2 ANQGSEA. This CDR3 region has 14 residues.

The V gene is TRBV2, the J gene TRBJ1-2; no reliable D call. The CDR3 is 12 amino acids. Trimming pared 1 base from V and 4 bases from J, leaving 4 bases between. The germline gives CDR1 SNHLY, CDR2 FYNNEI. Here the CDR3 reads CASSEGVYGYTF. CDR3 DNA sequence: TGTGCCAGCAGTGAAGGAGTCTATGGCTACACCTTC.

The rearrangement joins TRBV19 to TRBJ1-2; D remains ambiguous. Per germline, CDR1 LNHDA and CDR2 SQIVND (reference sequence). The CDR3 totals 15 residues. V lost 2 bases to trimming and J lost 1 base, with 11 bases between them. Here the CDR3 DNA reads TGTGCCAGTAGTATAAGGGCAGCTCTTAACTATGGCTACACCTTC. Protein: CASSIRAALNYGYTF.

This chain connects TRBV5-4 to TRBJ2-5; TRBD1 agrees at 7 bases. Trimming cost V 4 bases and J 1 base; bases outside gene matches: 4. This CDR3 is built from 14 residues. In germline, CDR1 is SGHNT, CDR2 YYREEE (reference sequence). For the CDR3, the DNA is TGTGCCAGCAGCCTGGGACAGCCCCAAGAGACCCAGTACTTC. Translation: CASSLGQPQETQYF.

The chain combines TRBV6-4 with TRBJ2-7; possibly TRBD1 for D (7 bases). The V gene's germline CDR1 is MRHNA and CDR2 SNTAGT. The V and J ends lost 10 bases and 4 bases respectively, with 20 bases between them. The CDR3 has 14 amino acids. The CDR3 DNA reads TGTGCCATCATAGACAGGGAGGAATTGTACGAGCAGTACTTC. Its protein is CAIIDREELYEQYF.